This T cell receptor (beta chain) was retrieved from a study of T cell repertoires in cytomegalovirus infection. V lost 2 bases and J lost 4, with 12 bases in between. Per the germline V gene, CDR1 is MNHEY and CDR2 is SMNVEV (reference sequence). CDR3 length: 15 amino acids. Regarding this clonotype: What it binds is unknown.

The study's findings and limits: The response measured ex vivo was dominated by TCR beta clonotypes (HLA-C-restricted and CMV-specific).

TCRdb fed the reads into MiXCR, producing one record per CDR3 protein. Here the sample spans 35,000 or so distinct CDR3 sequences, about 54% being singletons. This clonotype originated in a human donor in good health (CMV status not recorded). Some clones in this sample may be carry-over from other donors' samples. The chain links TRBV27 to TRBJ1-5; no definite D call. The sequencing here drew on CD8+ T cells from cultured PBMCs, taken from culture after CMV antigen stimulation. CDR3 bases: TGTGCCAGCAGTTTAAACGACATGGGGAATCAGCCCCAGCATTTT. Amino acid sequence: CASSLNDMGNQPQHF.